This T cell receptor (beta chain) was recorded in a study of blood T cell repertoires in COVID-19. Study summary: The samples span acute and convalescent COVID-19 from the United States, Italy and Spain. T cells, B-cell-depleted T cells, or PBMCs supplied cDNA or gDNA.

Only one count was recorded for this clone. Per the original methods: Counts of nucleated cells, estimated from reference gene primer amplification, were obtained. This table comes from immunoSEQ multiplex PCR, and its TCRdb copy is limited to in-frame clones, with some not included. Clonal size and the V and J genes are those of that table, whereas D and trimming came from the DNA. Of approximately 90,000 clones listed, 90% are singletons. Germline CDR1 is KGHSH and CDR2 is LQKENI. J lost 3 bases, V lost 2 bases, and 6 bases had no gene match. This CDR3 has 15 residues. What was sequenced was peripheral blood. This chain connects TRBV18 to TRBJ1-1; 7 bases fit TRBD1. This receptor was taken from a man aged 60 to 75 with acute or convalescent COVID-19. CDR3 in amino acids: CASSPTGARDTEAFF. CDR3 bases: TGTGCCAGCTCACCAACAGGGGCGAGGGACACTGAAGCTTTCTTT.